This T cell receptor (beta chain) was captured by sequencing in a study of T cell repertoires in cytomegalovirus infection. Study findings and constraints: The ex vivo response was dominated by HLA-C-restricted CMV-specific TCR beta clonotypes.

TCRdb itself ran the reads through MiXCR, one entry per CDR3 protein. The sample holds 150,000 or so distinct CDR3 sequences, 20% to 25% seen once. Trimming pared 1 base from V and 6 bases from J, leaving 13 bases between. Germline loops: CDR1 MNHEY, CDR2 SMNVEV (reference sequence). The CDR3 length is 15 residues. This clonotype was detected only a few times. What it recognizes is unknown. Source material: PBMCs. The TCR comes from a human donor in good health (CMV status not recorded). Some clones in this sample may be carry-over from other donors' samples. The chain is built from TRBV27 and TRBJ2-1; D is undetermined. This CDR3 is CASSLFPRMGNEQFF. CDR3 coding DNA: TGTGCCAGCAGTTTATTCCCGAGAATGGGCAATGAGCAGTTCTTC.